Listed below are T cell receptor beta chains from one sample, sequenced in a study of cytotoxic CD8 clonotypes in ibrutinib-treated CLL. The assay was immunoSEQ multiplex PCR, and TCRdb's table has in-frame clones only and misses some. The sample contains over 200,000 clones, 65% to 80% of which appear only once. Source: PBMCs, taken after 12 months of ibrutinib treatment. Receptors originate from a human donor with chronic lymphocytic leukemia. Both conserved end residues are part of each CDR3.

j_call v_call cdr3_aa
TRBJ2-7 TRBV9 CASSVDGTGTTQYF
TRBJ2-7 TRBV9 CASSVTESYEQYF
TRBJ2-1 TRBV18 CASSPSYSSYNEQFF
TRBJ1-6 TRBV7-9 CASSPTTGGGNSPLHF
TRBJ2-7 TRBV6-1 CAPSGSPFRAEQYF
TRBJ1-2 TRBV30 CAWRRITPQGDINYGYTF
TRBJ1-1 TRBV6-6 CASTRDRWLTPGEAFF
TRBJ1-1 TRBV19 CASTPWVVLNTEAFF
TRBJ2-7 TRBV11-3 CASSPGTLSTYEQYF
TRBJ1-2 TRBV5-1 CASSLPGGYGYTF
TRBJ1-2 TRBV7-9 CASRPGTTYGYTF
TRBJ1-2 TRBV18 CASSLSREGYTF
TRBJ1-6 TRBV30 CAWRKLDGSSYNSPLHF
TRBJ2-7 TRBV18 CASSPPGSYEQYF
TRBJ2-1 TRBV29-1 CSVEAGLYNEQFF
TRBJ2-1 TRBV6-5 CASSSGTENEQFF
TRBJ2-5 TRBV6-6 CASSYKTSQETQYF
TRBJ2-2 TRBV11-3 CASSYRPGGTGELFF
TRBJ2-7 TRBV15 CATSRGTGGSSYEQYF
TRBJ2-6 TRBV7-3 CASSFYIRGLTSGANVLTF
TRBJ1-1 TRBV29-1 CSVVLNTEAFF
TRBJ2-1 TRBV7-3 CASSLAGGGLEQFF
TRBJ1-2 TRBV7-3 CASTEGGNLLNGYTF
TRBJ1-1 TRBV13 CASSLYRDREWTEAFF
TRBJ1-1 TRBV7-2 CASRNTRKNTEAFF
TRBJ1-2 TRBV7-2 CASSLGANYGYTF
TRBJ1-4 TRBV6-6 CASSYRDEKLFF
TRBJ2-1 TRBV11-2 CASSLDRGVSRQFF